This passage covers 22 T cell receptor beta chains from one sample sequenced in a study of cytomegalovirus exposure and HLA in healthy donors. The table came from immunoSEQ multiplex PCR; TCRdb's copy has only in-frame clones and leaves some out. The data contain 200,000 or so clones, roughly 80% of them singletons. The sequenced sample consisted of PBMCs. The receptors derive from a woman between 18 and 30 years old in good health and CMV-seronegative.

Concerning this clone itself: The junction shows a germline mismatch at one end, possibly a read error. The CDR3 coding sequence is TGTGCCAGCAGTGAGGTGACAGCCCTCTATGGCTGCACCTTC. This codes for CASSEVTALYGCTF. The genes are TRBV25-1 and TRBJ1-2; the D gene is possibly TRBD1 (5 bases). CDR1 is MGHDK, CDR2 SYGVNS, per germline. This CDR3 is built from 14 residues.

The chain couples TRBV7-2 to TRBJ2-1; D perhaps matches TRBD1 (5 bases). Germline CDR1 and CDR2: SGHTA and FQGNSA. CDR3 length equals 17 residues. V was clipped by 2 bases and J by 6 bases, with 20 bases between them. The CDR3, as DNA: TGTGCCAGCAGCTTAAGGGGCTTAGGCCTTGAACTCAATGAGCAGTTCTTC. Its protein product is CASSLRGLGLELNEQFF.

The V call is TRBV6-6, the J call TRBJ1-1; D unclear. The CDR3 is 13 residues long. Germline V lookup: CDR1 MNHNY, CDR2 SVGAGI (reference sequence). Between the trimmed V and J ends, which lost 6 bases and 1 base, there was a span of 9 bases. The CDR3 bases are TGTGCCAGCAGCTCGGTCAGGAACACTGAAGCTTTCTTT. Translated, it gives CASSSVRNTEAFF.

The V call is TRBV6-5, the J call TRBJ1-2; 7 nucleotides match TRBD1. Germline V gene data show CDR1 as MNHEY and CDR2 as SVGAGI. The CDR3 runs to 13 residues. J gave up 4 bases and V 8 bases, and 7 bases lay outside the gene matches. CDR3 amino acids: CASRTDRVYGYTF. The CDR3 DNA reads TGTGCCAGCCGTACCGACAGGGTCTATGGCTACACCTTC.

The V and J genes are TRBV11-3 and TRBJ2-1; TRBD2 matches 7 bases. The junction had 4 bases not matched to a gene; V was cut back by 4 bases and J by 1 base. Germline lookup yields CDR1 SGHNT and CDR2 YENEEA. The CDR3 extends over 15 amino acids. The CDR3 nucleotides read TGTGCCAGCAGCTCAGGGAGGGGTTCCTACAATGAGCAGTTCTTC. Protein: CASSSGRGSYNEQFF.

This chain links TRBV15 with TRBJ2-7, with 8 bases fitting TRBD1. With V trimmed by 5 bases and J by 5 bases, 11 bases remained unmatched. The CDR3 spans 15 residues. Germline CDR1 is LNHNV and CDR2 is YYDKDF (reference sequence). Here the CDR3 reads CATSFTTGAADEQYF. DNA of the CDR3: TGTGCCACCAGCTTCACGACAGGGGCAGCTGACGAGCAGTACTTC.

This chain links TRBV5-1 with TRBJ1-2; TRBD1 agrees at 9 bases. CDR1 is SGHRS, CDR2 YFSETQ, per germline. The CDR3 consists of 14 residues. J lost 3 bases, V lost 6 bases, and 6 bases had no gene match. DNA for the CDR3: TGCGCCAGCAACCGGGACAGGGTGGACTATGGCTACACCTTC. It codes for CASNRDRVDYGYTF.

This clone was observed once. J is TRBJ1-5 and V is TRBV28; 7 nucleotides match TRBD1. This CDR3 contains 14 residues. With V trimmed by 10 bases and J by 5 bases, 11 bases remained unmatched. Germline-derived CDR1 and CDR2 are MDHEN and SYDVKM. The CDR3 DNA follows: TGTGCCATAAGCTTGGGACAGATTGATCAGCCCCAGCATTTT. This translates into CAISLGQIDQPQHF.

CDR3 in DNA: TGTGCCAGCAGGGGCGGGAGCTCCTACAATGAGCAGTTCTTC. This sequence encodes CASRGGSSYNEQFF. This chain joins TRBV2 and TRBJ2-1; 7 nucleotides line up with TRBD2. Losses at the gene ends were 6 bases for V and 0 bases for J; bases not matched to a gene: 2. The germline gives CDR1 SNHLY, CDR2 FYNNEI. CDR3 size: 14 residues.

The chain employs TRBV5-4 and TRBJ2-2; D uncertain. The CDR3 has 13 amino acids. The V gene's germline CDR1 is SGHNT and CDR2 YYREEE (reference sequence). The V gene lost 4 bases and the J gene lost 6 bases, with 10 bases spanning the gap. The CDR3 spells CASSGWGSGELFF. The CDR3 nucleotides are TGTGCCAGCAGCGGGTGGGGTTCCGGGGAGCTGTTTTTT.

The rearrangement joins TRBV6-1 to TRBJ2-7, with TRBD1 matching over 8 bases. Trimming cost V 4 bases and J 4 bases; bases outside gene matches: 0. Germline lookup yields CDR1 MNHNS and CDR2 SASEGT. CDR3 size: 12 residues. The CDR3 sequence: CASSGTGYEQYF. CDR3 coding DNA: TGTGCCAGCAGTGGGACAGGGTACGAGCAGTACTTC.

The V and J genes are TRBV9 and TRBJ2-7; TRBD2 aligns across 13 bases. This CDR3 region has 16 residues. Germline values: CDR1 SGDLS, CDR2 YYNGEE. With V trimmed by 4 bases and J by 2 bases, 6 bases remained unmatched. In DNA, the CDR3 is TGTGCCAGCAGCCCAAGTGGGACTAGCGGGGCCTACGAGCAGTACTTC. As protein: CASSPSGTSGAYEQYF.

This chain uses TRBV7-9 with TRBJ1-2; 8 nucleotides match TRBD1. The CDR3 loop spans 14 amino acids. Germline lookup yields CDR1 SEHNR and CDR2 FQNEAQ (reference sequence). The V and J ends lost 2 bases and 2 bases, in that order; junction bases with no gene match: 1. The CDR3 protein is CASSLPGGNYGYTF. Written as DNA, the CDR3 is TGTGCCAGCAGCTTACCAGGGGGCAACTATGGCTACACCTTC. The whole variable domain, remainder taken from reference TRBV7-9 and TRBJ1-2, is DTGVSQNPRHKITKRGQNVTFRCDPISEHNRLYWYRQTLGQGPEFLTYFQNEAQLEKSRLLSDRFSAERPKGSFSTLEIQRTEQGDSAMYLCASSLPGGNYGYTFGSGTRLTVV.

CDR3 loop: CAISEWRADGYTF. The CDR3 coding sequence is TGTGCCATCAGTGAGTGGCGAGCAGACGGCTACACCTTC. The chain joins TRBV10-3 to TRBJ1-2; D not certain. V was trimmed by 1 base and J by 8 bases, leaving 11 bases between them. Per germline, CDR1 ENHRY and CDR2 SYGVKD. CDR3 size: 13 residues.

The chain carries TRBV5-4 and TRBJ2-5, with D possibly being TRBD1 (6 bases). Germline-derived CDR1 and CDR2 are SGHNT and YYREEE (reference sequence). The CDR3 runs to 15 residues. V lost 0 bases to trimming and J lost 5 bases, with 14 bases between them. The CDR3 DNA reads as TGTGCCAGCAGCTTGGCAGGGGCTCCGGGGGAGACCCAGTACTTC. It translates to CASSLAGAPGETQYF. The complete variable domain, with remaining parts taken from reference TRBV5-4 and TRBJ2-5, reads ETGVTQSPTHLIKTRGQQVTLRCSSQSGHNTVSWYQQALGQGPQFIFQYYREEENGRGNFPPRFSGLQFPNYSSELNVNALELDDSALYLCASSLAGAPGETQYFGPGTRLLVL.

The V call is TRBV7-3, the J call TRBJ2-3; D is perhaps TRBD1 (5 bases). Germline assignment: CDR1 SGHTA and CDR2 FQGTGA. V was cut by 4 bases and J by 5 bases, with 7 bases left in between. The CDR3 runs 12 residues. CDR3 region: CASSSQGDTQYF. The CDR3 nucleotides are TGTGCCAGCAGCTCCCAGGGAGATACGCAGTATTTT.

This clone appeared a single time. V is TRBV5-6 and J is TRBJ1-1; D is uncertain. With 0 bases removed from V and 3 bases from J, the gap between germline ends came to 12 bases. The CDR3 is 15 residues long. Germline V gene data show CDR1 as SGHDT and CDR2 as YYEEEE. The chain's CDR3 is CASSLVRGLYTEAFF. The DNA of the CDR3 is TGTGCCAGCAGCTTGGTCCGGGGTTTGTACACTGAAGCTTTCTTT.

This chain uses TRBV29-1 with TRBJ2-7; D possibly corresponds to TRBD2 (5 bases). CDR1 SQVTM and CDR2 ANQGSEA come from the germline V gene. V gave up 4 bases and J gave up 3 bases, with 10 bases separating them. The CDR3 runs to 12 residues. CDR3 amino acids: CSVGSGNYEQYF. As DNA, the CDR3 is TGCAGCGTTGGGAGCGGCAACTACGAGCAGTACTTC.

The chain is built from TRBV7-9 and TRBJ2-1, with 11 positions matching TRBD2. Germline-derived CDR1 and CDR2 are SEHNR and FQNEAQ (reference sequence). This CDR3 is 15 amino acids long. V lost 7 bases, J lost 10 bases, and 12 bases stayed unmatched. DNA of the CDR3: TGTGCCAGCACATCCACTAGCGGGGGATCCCAAGAGCAGTTCTTC. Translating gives CASTSTSGGSQEQFF.

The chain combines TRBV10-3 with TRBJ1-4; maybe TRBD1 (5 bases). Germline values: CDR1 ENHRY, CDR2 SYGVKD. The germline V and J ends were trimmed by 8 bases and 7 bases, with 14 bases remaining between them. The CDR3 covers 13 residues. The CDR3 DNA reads TGTGCCATCGGGGGAGTATCGGGTGAAAAACTGTTTTTT. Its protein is CAIGGVSGEKLFF.

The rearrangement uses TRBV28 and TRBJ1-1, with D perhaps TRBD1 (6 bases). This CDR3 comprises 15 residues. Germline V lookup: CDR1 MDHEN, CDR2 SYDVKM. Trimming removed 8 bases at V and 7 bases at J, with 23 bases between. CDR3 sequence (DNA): TGTGCCAGCGGTGGGGGGGGCCGCCTCAGCCTTGAAGCTTTCTTT. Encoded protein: CASGGGGRLSLEAFF. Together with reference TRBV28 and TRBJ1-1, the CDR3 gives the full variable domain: DVKVTQSSRYLVKRTGEKVFLECVQDMDHENMFWYRQDPGLGLRLIYFSYDVKMKEKGDIPEGYSVSREKKERFSLILESASTNQTSMYLCASGGGGRLSLEAFFGQGTRLTVV.

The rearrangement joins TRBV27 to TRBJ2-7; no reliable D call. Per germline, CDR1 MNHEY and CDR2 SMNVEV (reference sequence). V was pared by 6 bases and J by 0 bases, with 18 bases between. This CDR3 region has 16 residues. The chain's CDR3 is CASSSHQATSSYEQYF. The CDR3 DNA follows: TGTGCCAGCAGCTCCCATCAGGCTACGAGCTCCTACGAGCAGTACTTC.